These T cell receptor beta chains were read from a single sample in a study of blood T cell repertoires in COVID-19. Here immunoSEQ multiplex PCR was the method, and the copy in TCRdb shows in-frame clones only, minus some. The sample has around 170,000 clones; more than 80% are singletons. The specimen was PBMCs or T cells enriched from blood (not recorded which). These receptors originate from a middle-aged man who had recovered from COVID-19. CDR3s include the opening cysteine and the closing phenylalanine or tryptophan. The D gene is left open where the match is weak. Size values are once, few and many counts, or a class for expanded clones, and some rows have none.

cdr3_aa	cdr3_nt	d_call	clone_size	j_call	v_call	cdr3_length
CASSLTVRGETGELFF	TGTGCCAGCTCACTGACCGTTCGCGGGGAAACCGGGGAGCTGTTTTTT	NA	NA	TRBJ2-2	TRBV18	16
CASSSSTGTLYGYTF	TGTGCCAGCAGCTCATCGACAGGTACTCTCTATGGCTACACCTTC	NA	NA	TRBJ1-2	TRBV7-9	15
CASSLAYRGLYEQYF	TGCGCCAGCAGCTTGGCTTACAGGGGTTTGTACGAGCAGTACTTC	TRBD1	NA	TRBJ2-7	TRBV5-1	15
CASSRTSGSQETQYF	TGTGCCAGCAGCCGCACCTCAGGGTCCCAAGAGACCCAGTACTTC	NA	NA	TRBJ2-5	TRBV7-3	15
CASSPDEGSGNTIYF	TGCGCCAGCAGCCCCGACGAGGGCAGTGGAAACACCATATATTTT	NA	NA	TRBJ1-3	TRBV4-3	15
CASTSNLRVSGDFF	TGTGCCAGCACTTCCAACTTGAGGGTAAGTGGTGATTTCTTT	NA	NA	TRBJ1-1	TRBV21-1	14
CASRVDSRSYGYTF	TGTGCCAGCAGAGTTGACAGTAGGAGCTATGGCTACACCTTC	NA	NA	TRBJ1-2	TRBV2	14
CASSPPATNYGYTF	TGTGCCAGCTCACCACCGGCCACTAACTATGGCTACACCTTC	NA	NA	TRBJ1-2	TRBV18	14
CASSLRGASGNTIYF	TGTGCCAGCAGTTTACGCGGGGCCAGTGGAAACACCATATATTTT	NA	NA	TRBJ1-3	TRBV28	15
CASSGRQGYGYTF	TGTGCCAGCAGCGGCCGACAGGGCTATGGCTACACCTTC	TRBD1	NA	TRBJ1-2	TRBV6-5	13
CASSPQGAFTEAFF	TGTGCCAGCAGCCCACAGGGGGCTTTCACTGAAGCTTTCTTT	TRBD1	NA	TRBJ1-1	TRBV6-5	14
CASSLALAANEQYF	TGTGCCAGCAGCTTAGCTCTGGCTGCCAACGAGCAGTACTTC	NA	once	TRBJ2-7	TRBV7-2	14
CASSQEQGNRDQPQHF	TGTGCCAGCAGCCAAGAACAGGGGAATCGGGATCAGCCCCAGCATTTT	TRBD1	NA	TRBJ1-5	TRBV4-2	16
CASSPTYRGRNEQYF	TGTGCCAGCAGTCCTACCTACAGGGGCCGGAACGAGCAGTACTTC	TRBD1	NA	TRBJ2-7	TRBV6-5	15
CAWSLRGYSNQPQHF	TGTGCCTGGAGTCTCAGGGGCTATAGCAATCAGCCCCAGCATTTT	NA	NA	TRBJ1-5	TRBV30	15
CSGRVNIAGTEAFF	TGCAGCGGCCGCGTCAATATCGCGGGGACTGAAGCTTTCTTT	NA	NA	TRBJ1-1	TRBV29-1	14
CASSPGTGAYTEAFF	TGTGCCAGCAGCCCAGGGACAGGGGCGTACACTGAAGCTTTCTTT	TRBD1	NA	TRBJ1-1	TRBV9	15
CASSLAGGLGDTQYF	TGTGCCAGCAGCTTAGCGGGGGGGCTCGGAGATACGCAGTATTTT	TRBD2	NA	TRBJ2-3	TRBV11-2	15
CASRLASTDTQYF	TGTGCCAGTCGTTTAGCTAGCACAGATACGCAGTATTTT	NA	NA	TRBJ2-3	TRBV19	13
CASSWTGVSGGEQFF	TGCGCCAGCAGCTGGACGGGGGTTAGCGGGGGTGAGCAGTTCTTC	TRBD2	NA	TRBJ2-1	TRBV5-1	15
CAIRELTFSNSPLHF	TGTGCCATCAGAGAACTGACATTTTCTAATTCACCCCTCCACTTT	NA	NA	TRBJ1-6	TRBV10-3	15
CSASLTGGLNTIYF	TGCAGTGCTAGTTTAACAGGGGGCCTGAACACCATATATTTT	TRBD1	NA	TRBJ1-3	TRBV20-1	14
CASSLTERAGSYEQYF	TGTGCCAGCAGCCTGACGGAGCGGGCCGGTTCCTACGAGCAGTACTTC	NA	NA	TRBJ2-7	TRBV7-2	16
CASSQPRGPGTEAFF	TGTGCCAGCAGCCAACCCAGGGGGCCTGGGACTGAAGCTTTCTTT	TRBD1	NA	TRBJ1-1	TRBV3-1/TRBV3-2	15
CSVETSGGLSRNTGELFF	TGCAGCGTTGAAACATCAGGGGGCCTATCCAGGAACACCGGGGAGCTGTTTTTT	TRBD1	once	TRBJ2-2	TRBV29-1	18
CASSLEVPEQYF	TGTGCCAGCAGTTTGGAGGTCCCCGAGCAGTACTTC	NA	NA	TRBJ2-7	TRBV12-3/TRBV12-4	12
CSVEEGWRSNEQFF	TGCAGCGTTGAAGAGGGTTGGAGGTCCAATGAGCAGTTCTTC	NA	NA	TRBJ2-1	TRBV29-1	14